The present T cell receptor beta chain was sequenced within a study of cytomegalovirus exposure and HLA in healthy donors. Study findings and constraints: Common viral pathogens were later found to be apparently linked to several of the most significant clusters.

CDR1 is MNHEY, CDR2 SVGAGI, per germline. The V gene lost 6 bases and the J gene lost 0 bases, with 11 bases spanning the gap. The CDR3 spans 14 residues. The PCR contained 60 Vbeta and 13 Jbeta primers. Assay: immunoSEQ multiplex PCR; the TCRdb copy retains only in-frame clones and omits some. In the table there are under 200,000 clones, approximately 72% of which are singletons. This clone was detected once. What it recognizes is unknown. The rearrangement uses TRBV6-5 and TRBJ1-2, with a tentative D call TRBD1 (6 bases). The source of this sequence is a female donor in good health and CMV-seronegative. The sample comprised PBMCs. The CDR3 coding sequence is TGTGCCAGCAGCACAGGGAGCCCTAACTATGGCTACACCTTC. It encodes CASSTGSPNYGYTF.